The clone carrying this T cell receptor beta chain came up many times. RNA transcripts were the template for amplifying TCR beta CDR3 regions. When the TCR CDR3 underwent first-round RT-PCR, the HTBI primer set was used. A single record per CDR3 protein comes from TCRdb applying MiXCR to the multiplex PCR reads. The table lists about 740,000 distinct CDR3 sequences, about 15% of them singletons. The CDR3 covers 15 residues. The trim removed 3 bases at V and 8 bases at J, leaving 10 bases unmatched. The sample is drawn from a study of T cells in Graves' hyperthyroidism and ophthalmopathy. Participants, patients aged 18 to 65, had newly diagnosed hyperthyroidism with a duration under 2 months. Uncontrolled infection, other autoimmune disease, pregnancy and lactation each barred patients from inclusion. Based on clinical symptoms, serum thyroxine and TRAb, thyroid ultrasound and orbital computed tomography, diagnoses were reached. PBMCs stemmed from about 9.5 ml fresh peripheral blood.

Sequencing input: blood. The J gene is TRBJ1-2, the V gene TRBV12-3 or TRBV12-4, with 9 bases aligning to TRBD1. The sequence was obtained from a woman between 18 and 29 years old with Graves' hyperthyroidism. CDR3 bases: TGTGCCAGCAGTTTTTGGTCACAGGGGGCGGACGGCTACACCTTC. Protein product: CASSFWSQGADGYTF.